Listed here are 14 T cell receptor beta chains from one sample, sequenced in a study of blood T cell repertoires in COVID-19. Repertoires were generated with immunoSEQ multiplex PCR, while TCRdb's copy carries only in-frame clones and drops some. The repertoire consists of about 300,000 clones, with approximately 89% occurring once and the leading ten covering 2% to 2.5%. Sequencing was carried out using peripheral blood. These receptors all stem from a woman aged 25 to 39 with COVID-19, enrolled during active disease.

The chain joins TRBV5-1 to TRBJ2-7; 8 nucleotides agree with TRBD1. The CDR3 is 16 residues long. V dropped 0 bases and J dropped 4; count of bases not matched to a gene: 9. The germline V gene has CDR1 SGHRS and CDR2 YFSETQ. The CDR3 region is CASSLAVSGGGYEQYF. DNA of the CDR3: TGCGCCAGCAGCTTGGCCGTGTCAGGGGGCGGTTACGAGCAGTACTTC.

This chain links TRBV18 with TRBJ2-3; D is possibly TRBD2 (6 bases). Per the germline V gene, CDR1 is KGHSH and CDR2 is LQKENI. The CDR3 totals 14 residues. V dropped 4 bases and J dropped 2 bases, with 10 bases sitting between them. The CDR3 region is CASSLGTPTDTQYF. The CDR3 nucleotides are TGTGCCAGCTCACTCGGGACTCCCACAGATACGCAGTATTTT.

This rearrangement joins TRBV19 to TRBJ1-2, with 8 bases matching TRBD1. V dropped 3 bases and J dropped 4; count of bases not matched to a gene: 13. The germline V gene has CDR1 LNHDA and CDR2 SQIVND (reference sequence). CDR3 length: 17 residues. CDR3 protein: CASSIWDRSIPVYGYTF. CDR3 coding DNA: TGTGCCAGTAGTATCTGGGACAGGTCAATTCCCGTCTATGGCTACACCTTC. The full variable domain, with the rest looked up from reference TRBV19 and TRBJ1-2, is DGGITQSPKYLFRKEGQNVTLSCEQNLNHDAMYWYRQDPGQGLRLIYYSQIVNDFQKGDIAEGYSVSREKKESFPLTVTSAQKNPTAFYLCASSIWDRSIPVYGYTFGSGTRLTVV.

The rearrangement links TRBV9 to TRBJ2-2; 10 bases map to TRBD2. This CDR3 has 15 amino acids. The J segment lost 7 bases and the V segment lost 1 base, leaving 4 bases of the junction unmatched. Germline values: CDR1 SGDLS, CDR2 YYNGEE. The CDR3 loop reads CASSVSGRAGGELFF. CDR3 DNA sequence: TGTGCCAGCAGCGTAAGCGGGAGGGCCGGCGGGGAGCTGTTTTTT.

This chain uses TRBV15 with TRBJ2-1; 11 nucleotides match TRBD2. Germline V gene sequence: CDR1 LNHNV, CDR2 YYDKDF (reference sequence). This CDR3 is built from 16 residues. J was trimmed by 7 bases and V by 2 bases; bases with no gene match: 7. In DNA, the CDR3 is TGTGCCACCAGCAGATTTACTAGCGGGAGTACGAATGAGCAGTTCTTC. This sequence encodes CATSRFTSGSTNEQFF.

As concerns this clone: This specimen includes other DNA sequences encoding the same CDR3. The chain is built from TRBV5-1 and TRBJ1-1; 7 bases align to TRBD1. V lost 4 bases to trimming and J lost 0 bases; unmatched junction nucleotides: 3. The CDR3 runs to 14 residues. The germline V gene has CDR1 SGHRS and CDR2 YFSETQ. The CDR3 region has the DNA TGCGCCAGCAGCCTGACAGGGCTGAACACTGAAGCTTTCTTT. It codes for CASSLTGLNTEAFF.

The V gene is TRBV5-1, the J gene TRBJ1-4, with D perhaps TRBD1 (6 bases). CDR1 and CDR2 (germline): SGHRS, YFSETQ. The CDR3 loop spans 15 amino acids. V gave up 1 base and J gave up 6 bases, with 13 bases separating them. CDR3 bases: TGCGCCAGCAGCTTGTTTCCACAGGGTGATGAAAAACTGTTTTTT. Translation: CASSLFPQGDEKLFF.

This clone was recorded only once. The V gene is TRBV7-2, the J gene TRBJ2-2; D remains unclear. The CDR3 covers 14 residues. Between the trimmed V and J ends, which lost 3 bases and 1 base, there was a span of 6 bases. The germline V gene encodes CDR1 SGHTA and CDR2 FQGNSA. CDR3 region: CASSLNKNTGELFF. CDR3 coding DNA: TGTGCCAGCAGCTTGAACAAGAACACCGGGGAGCTGTTTTTT. Together with reference TRBV7-2 and TRBJ2-2, the CDR3 gives the full variable domain: GAGVSQSPSNKVTEKGKDVELRCDPISGHTALYWYRQSLGQGLEFLIYFQGNSAPDKSGLPSDRFSAERTGGSVSTLTIQRTQQEDSAVYLCASSLNKNTGELFFGEGSRLTVL.

V is TRBV5-4 and J is TRBJ1-6, with D uncertain. This CDR3 comprises 14 residues. The ends were cut back, 0 bases at V and 10 bases at J, with 11 bases in the middle. Looked up from germline, CDR1 is SGHNT and CDR2 is YYREEE (reference sequence). CDR3 bases: TGTGCCAGCAGCTTGGAGAGGGCAGGATCACCCCTCCACTTT. Translation: CASSLERAGSPLHF.

The chain recombines TRBV12-3 or TRBV12-4 with TRBJ2-7; unclear D gene. This CDR3 has 12 residues. The germline V and J ends were trimmed by 4 bases and 4 bases, with 8 bases remaining between them. The CDR3 sequence: CASSSDLYEQYF. CDR3 DNA: TGTGCCAGCAGTTCAGATTTGTACGAGCAGTACTTC.

This clone was seen only once. The chain combines TRBV19 with TRBJ2-2; D is possibly TRBD1 (6 bases). The CDR3 is 13 residues long. Germline CDR1 and CDR2: LNHDA and SQIVND (reference sequence). Between the trimmed V and J ends, which lost 5 bases and 5 bases, there was a span of 9 bases. CDR3 residues: CASSVTGTGELFF. As DNA, the CDR3 is TGTGCCAGTAGTGTCACAGGGACCGGGGAGCTGTTTTTT.

V usage is TRBV11-1 and J usage is TRBJ2-7, with 7 bases lining up with TRBD2. Unmatched junction bases numbered 4, after V lost 6 bases and J lost 5 bases. CDR1 and CDR2 (germline): SGHAT, FQDESV (reference sequence). The length of the CDR3 is 12 residues. Written as DNA, the CDR3 is TGTGCCAGCAGTGCCACTAGCGACGAGCAGTACTTC. Its translation is CASSATSDEQYF.

This clone has more than one count but fewer than ten. The CDR3 sequence: CASNFAGPGNTIYF. CDR3 in DNA: TGTGCCAGTAACTTTGCAGGCCCTGGAAACACCATATATTTT. The rearrangement uses TRBV19 and TRBJ1-3; D is uncertain. CDR3 length: 14 amino acids. V was clipped by 7 bases and J by 2 bases, with 12 bases between them. The germline CDR1 and CDR2 sequences are LNHDA and SQIVND (reference sequence).

This chain links TRBV3-1 (or the pseudogene TRBV3-2) with TRBJ2-2; possibly TRBD1 for D (6 bases). The CDR3 covers 13 residues. V lost 6 bases, J lost 8 bases, and 13 bases lay in between. CDR1 and CDR2 (germline): LGHDT, YNNKEL (reference sequence). CDR3 amino acids: CASRRTERGELFF. DNA for the CDR3: TGTGCCAGCAGGAGGACAGAGAGAGGGGAGCTGTTTTTT.